This entry lists 15 T cell receptor beta chains sequenced from one sample in a study of T-cell reconstitution after alpha-beta-depleted transplantation in children. Unique molecular identifiers were used to barcode this TCRbeta library. TCRdb analysed the PCR reads with MiXCR anew, one entry per CDR3 protein. The top ten clones hold roughly an eighth of a sample with some 200,000 distinct CDR3 sequences, about 14% of them seen once. Specimen: PBMCs from the stem cell graft donor, collected from the stem cell graft. These receptors all stem from a human donor who donated a stem cell graft to a child with acute lymphoblastic leukemia.

This clonotype was seen many times. This chain joins TRBV5-1 and TRBJ1-1, with 7 bases identical to TRBD1. After removal of 5 bases from V and 6 bases from J, the junction contained 7 bases not matched to a gene. CDR1 is SGHRS, CDR2 YFSETQ, per germline. This CDR3 spans 13 amino acids. CDR3 DNA: TGCGCCAGCAGTCAGGGGGTTTCCCCTGAAGCTTTCTTT. It specifies CASSQGVSPEAFF. Filled out from reference TRBV5-1 and TRBJ1-1, the complete variable domain reads KAGVTQTPRYLIKTRGQQVTLSCSPISGHRSVSWYQQTPGQGLQFLFEYFSETQRNKGNFPGRFSGRQFSNSRSEMNVSTLELGDSALYLCASSQGVSPEAFFGQGTRLTVV.

This clonotype was detected ten times or more. The chain carries TRBV20-1 and TRBJ2-3; 11 nucleotides match TRBD2. V dropped 3 bases and J dropped 4; count of bases not matched to a gene: 6. The CDR3 consists of 15 residues. CDR1 and CDR2 from the germline V gene are DFQATT and SNEGSKA (reference sequence). The CDR3 here is CSASLGTSGSDTQYF. Written as DNA, the CDR3 is TGCAGTGCTAGTTTGGGGACTAGCGGATCAGATACGCAGTATTTT.

The chain is built from TRBV5-1 and TRBJ2-1; 8 nucleotides agree with TRBD2. In germline, CDR1 is SGHRS, CDR2 YFSETQ. Germline trimming cut 4 bases from V and 5 bases from J; bases unmatched to any gene: 11. The CDR3 has 16 residues. CDR3 sequence reads: CASSPSSGLVNNEQFF. Here the CDR3 DNA reads TGCGCCAGCAGCCCTAGCTCGGGACTAGTTAACAATGAGCAGTTCTTC.

This clonotype was seen ten or more times. The genes are TRBV12-3 or TRBV12-4 and TRBJ2-5; D might be TRBD1 or TRBD2, each matching 6 bases. V shed 4 bases and J shed 1 base, with 28 bases lying between them. This CDR3 is built from 20 residues. CDR3: CASSYGVRGLIVEPQETQYF. For the CDR3, the DNA is TGTGCCAGCAGTTATGGGGTACGGGGGCTCATTGTAGAACCCCAAGAGACCCAGTACTTC.

This clonotype was seen ten or more times. The chain carries TRBV5-5 and TRBJ1-2; 7 positions agree with TRBD1. The CDR3 is 14 residues long. Trimming cost V 4 bases and J 1 base; bases outside gene matches: 4. Germline lookup yields CDR1 SGHKS and CDR2 YYEKEE (reference sequence). CDR3 protein: CASSAGQVNYGYTF. The CDR3 nucleotides are TGTGCCAGCAGCGCTGGACAGGTTAACTATGGCTACACCTTC.

This clonotype was recorded many times. The rearrangement links TRBV29-1 to TRBJ2-7; D may be TRBD1 or TRBD2 (6 bases each). This CDR3 contains 13 residues. The germline V gene encodes CDR1 SQVTM and CDR2 ANQGSEA. Trimming left V 5 bases short and J 7 bases short, with 18 bases between. CDR3 sequence (DNA): TGCAGCGTTCAACTTTACAGGGAGGAAGAGCAGTACTTC. As protein: CSVQLYREEEQYF.

V and J are TRBV6-2 or TRBV6-3 and TRBJ2-5, with 7 nucleotides matching TRBD2. The CDR3 loop spans 11 amino acids. Looked up from germline, CDR1 is MNHEY and CDR2 is SVGEGT. V dropped 6 bases and J dropped 12; count of bases not matched to a gene: 7. The CDR3 is CASSLGGVKYF. CDR3 nucleotides: TGTGCCAGCAGCCTGGGGGGGGTGAAGTACTTC.

This clonotype was found many times. The gene calls are TRBV12-3 or TRBV12-4 and TRBJ2-3; 11 positions agree with TRBD2. The CDR3 loop spans 16 amino acids. V was pared by 4 bases and J by 2 bases, with 5 bases of the junction left unmatched. The CDR3 coding sequence is TGTGCCAGCAGTTCCCGGACTAGCGGGTTCACAGATACGCAGTATTTT. It specifies CASSSRTSGFTDTQYF.

The sample holds many counts of this clonotype. V and J are TRBV24-1 and TRBJ2-7; the D is unclear. The CDR3 covers 14 residues. Trimming took 0 bases from V and 5 from J, leaving 10 bases between them. Germline loops: CDR1 KGHDR, CDR2 SFDVKD. The CDR3 protein is CATSDLTSSHEQYF. As DNA, the CDR3 is TGTGCCACCAGTGATTTGACCAGTTCCCACGAGCAGTACTTC.

This clonotype was detected many times. The V and J genes are TRBV29-1 and TRBJ1-1; D gene unclear. Germline lookup yields CDR1 SQVTM and CDR2 ANQGSEA. The V end lost 7 bases, the J end lost 1 base, and 13 bases lay between the germline ends. This CDR3 spans 13 amino acids. The CDR3 DNA reads as TGCAGCGGTGCGTATGGTACGAACACTGAAGCTTTCTTT. This gives the protein CSGAYGTNTEAFF.

This clonotype occurred a few times. The chain combines TRBV5-1 with TRBJ1-2, with 8 bases aligning to TRBD1. V lost 2 bases to trimming and J lost 7 bases; unmatched junction nucleotides: 13. The germline CDR1 and CDR2 sequences are SGHRS and YFSETQ. CDR3 length: 16 amino acids. CDR3 sequence (DNA): TGCGCCAGCAGCTTCGGCGGACAGGGTTTGGGGACTGGCTACACCTTC. As protein: CASSFGGQGLGTGYTF.

This clonotype appeared many times. This chain joins TRBV18 and TRBJ1-2; D unresolved. Trimming left V 3 bases short and J 3 bases short, with 8 bases between. In germline, CDR1 is KGHSH, CDR2 LQKENI. The CDR3 loop spans 13 amino acids. The CDR3 loop reads CASSPGVHYGYTF. DNA for the CDR3: TGTGCCAGCTCACCCGGGGTACACTATGGCTACACCTTC.

This rearrangement joins TRBV2 to TRBJ1-5, with a weak D call TRBD1 (6 bases). Germline CDR1 SNHLY, CDR2 FYNNEI. With 4 bases removed from V and 4 bases from J, the gap between germline ends came to 8 bases. This CDR3 has 13 residues. The CDR3 region has the DNA TGTGCCAGCAGTGGGGACACTAATCAGCCCCAGCATTTT. Protein product: CASSGDTNQPQHF. The whole variable domain, remainder taken from reference TRBV2 and TRBJ1-5, is EPEVTQTPSHQVTQMGQEVILRCVPISNHLYFYWYRQILGQKVEFLVSFYNNEISEKSEIFDDQFSVERPDGSNFTLKIRSTKLEDSAMYFCASSGDTNQPQHFGDGTRLSIL.

This clonotype was detected ten times or more. The chain carries TRBV5-6 and TRBJ2-7, with D possibly TRBD2 on 6 matching bases. Trimming shortened V by 0 bases and J by 6 bases, and 13 bases separated the two germline ends. Germline CDR1 reads SGHDT; CDR2 reads YYEEEE. This CDR3 contains 14 residues. The CDR3 loop is CASSLGTWRGEQYF. The CDR3 bases are TGTGCCAGCAGCTTGGGGACTTGGAGGGGCGAGCAGTACTTC.

This clonotype was seen at least ten times. The chain employs TRBV7-8 and TRBJ2-1; 9 bases match TRBD2. The germline V gene has CDR1 SGHVS and CDR2 FQNEAQ. The CDR3 covers 16 residues. Trimming cost V 3 bases and J 9 bases; bases outside gene matches: 12. The CDR3 DNA sequence: TGTGCCAGCAGCTTGATGACGGTAGCGGGAGAGAGTGAGCAGTTCTTC. Amino acids: CASSLMTVAGESEQFF. The whole variable domain, remainder taken from reference TRBV7-8 and TRBJ2-1, is GAGVSQSPRYKVAKRGQDVALRCDPISGHVSLFWYQQALGQGPEFLTYFQNEAQLDKSGLPSDRFFAERPEGSVSTLKIQRTQQEDSAVYLCASSLMTVAGESEQFFGPGTRLTVL.